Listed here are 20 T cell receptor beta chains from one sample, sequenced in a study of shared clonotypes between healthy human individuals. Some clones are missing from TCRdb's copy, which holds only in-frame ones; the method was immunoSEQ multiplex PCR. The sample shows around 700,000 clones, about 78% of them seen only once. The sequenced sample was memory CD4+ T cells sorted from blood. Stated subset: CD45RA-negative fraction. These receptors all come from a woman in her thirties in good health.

The CDR3, as DNA: TGTGCCAGCAGTGGGGGGACAGATAGCAATCAGCCCCAGCATTTT. As protein: CASSGGTDSNQPQHF. The genes are TRBV25-1 and TRBJ1-5, with 7 bases identical to TRBD1. This CDR3 spans 15 amino acids. Germline lookup yields CDR1 MGHDK and CDR2 SYGVNS. The junction had 3 bases not matched to a gene; V was cut back by 4 bases and J by 0 bases.

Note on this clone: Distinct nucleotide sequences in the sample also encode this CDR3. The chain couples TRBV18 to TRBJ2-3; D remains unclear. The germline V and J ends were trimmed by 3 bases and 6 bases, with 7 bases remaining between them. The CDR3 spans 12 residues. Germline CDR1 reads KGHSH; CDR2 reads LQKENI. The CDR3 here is CASSPVGDTQYF. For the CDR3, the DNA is TGTGCCAGCTCACCGGTAGGCGATACGCAGTATTTT.

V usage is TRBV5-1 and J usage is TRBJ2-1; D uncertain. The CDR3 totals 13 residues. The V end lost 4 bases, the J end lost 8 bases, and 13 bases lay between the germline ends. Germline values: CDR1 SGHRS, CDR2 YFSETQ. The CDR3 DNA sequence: TGCGCCAGCAGCCCTGGAGCCCTGCATGAGCAGTTCTTC. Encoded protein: CASSPGALHEQFF.

CDR3 nucleotides: TGTGCCAGCAGGCTGACAAAGGGGGGCTATGAAAAACTGTTTTTT. Translation gives CASRLTKGGYEKLFF. The chain employs TRBV6-5 and TRBJ1-4, with D possibly TRBD1 on 6 matching bases. V lost 6 bases and J 6 bases, leaving 17 bases between the germline ends. Germline V gene lookup returns CDR1 MNHEY and CDR2 SVGAGI. This CDR3 is built from 15 residues.

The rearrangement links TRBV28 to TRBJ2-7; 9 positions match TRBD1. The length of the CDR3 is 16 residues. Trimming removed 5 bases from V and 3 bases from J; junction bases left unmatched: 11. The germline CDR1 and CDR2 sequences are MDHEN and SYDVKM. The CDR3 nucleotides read TGTGCCAGCAGTGGATCTTGGGACAGGGCCCTCTACGAGCAGTACTTC. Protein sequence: CASSGSWDRALYEQYF.

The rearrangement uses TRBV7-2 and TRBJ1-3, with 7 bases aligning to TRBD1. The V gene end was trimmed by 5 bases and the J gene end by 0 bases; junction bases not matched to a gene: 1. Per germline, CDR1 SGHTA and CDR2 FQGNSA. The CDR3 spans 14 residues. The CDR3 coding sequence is TGTGCCAGCAGCCGGACAGGCTCTGGAAACACCATATATTTT. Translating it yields CASSRTGSGNTIYF.

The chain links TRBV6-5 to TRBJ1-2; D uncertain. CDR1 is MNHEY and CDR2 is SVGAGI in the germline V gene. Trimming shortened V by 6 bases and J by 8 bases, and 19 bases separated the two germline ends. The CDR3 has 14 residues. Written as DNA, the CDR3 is TGTGCCAGCAGGCTTAAGGCGGGGAGAGGAGGCTACACCTTC. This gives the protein CASRLKAGRGGYTF.

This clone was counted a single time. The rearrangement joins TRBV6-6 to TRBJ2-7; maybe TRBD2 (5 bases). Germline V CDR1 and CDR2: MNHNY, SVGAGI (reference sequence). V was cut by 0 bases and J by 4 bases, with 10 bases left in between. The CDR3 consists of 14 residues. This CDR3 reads CASSYSGRGYEQYF. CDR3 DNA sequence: TGTGCCAGCAGTTACTCAGGACGGGGATACGAGCAGTACTTC.

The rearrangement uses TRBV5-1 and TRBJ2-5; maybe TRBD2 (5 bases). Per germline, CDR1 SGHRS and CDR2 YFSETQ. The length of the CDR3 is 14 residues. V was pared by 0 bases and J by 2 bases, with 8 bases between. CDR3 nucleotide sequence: TGCGCCAGCAGCTTGGGGTCGGGACAAGAGACCCAGTACTTC. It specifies CASSLGSGQETQYF.

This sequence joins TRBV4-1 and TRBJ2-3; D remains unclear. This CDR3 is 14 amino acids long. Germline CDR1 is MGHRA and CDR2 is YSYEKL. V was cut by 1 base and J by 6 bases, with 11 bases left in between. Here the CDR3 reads CASSQGFSVDTQYF. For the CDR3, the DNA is TGCGCCAGCAGCCAAGGATTCTCCGTGGATACGCAGTATTTT.

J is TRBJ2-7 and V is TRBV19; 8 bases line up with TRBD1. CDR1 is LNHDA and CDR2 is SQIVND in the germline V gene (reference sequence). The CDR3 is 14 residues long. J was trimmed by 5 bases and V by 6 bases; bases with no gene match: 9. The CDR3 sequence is CASRADREGHEQYF. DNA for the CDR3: TGTGCCAGTAGGGCGGACAGGGAAGGCCACGAGCAGTACTTC.

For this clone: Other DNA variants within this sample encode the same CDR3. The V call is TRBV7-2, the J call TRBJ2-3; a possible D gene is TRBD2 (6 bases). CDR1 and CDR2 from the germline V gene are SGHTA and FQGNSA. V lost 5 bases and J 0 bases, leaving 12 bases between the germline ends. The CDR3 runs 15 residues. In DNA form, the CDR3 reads TGTGCCAGCAGCCAGGACTACCTAAGCACAGATACGCAGTATTTT. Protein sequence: CASSQDYLSTDTQYF. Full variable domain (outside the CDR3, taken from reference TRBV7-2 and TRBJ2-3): GAGVSQSPSNKVTEKGKDVELRCDPISGHTALYWYRQSLGQGLEFLIYFQGNSAPDKSGLPSDRFSAERTGGSVSTLTIQRTQQEDSAVYLCASSQDYLSTDTQYFGPGTRLTVL.

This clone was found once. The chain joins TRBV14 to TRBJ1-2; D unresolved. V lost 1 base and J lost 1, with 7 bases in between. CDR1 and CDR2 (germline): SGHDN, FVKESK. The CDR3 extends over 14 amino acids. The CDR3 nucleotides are TGTGCCAGCAGCCAAGGACGGATTAACTATGGCTACACCTTC. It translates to CASSQGRINYGYTF.

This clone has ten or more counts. The CDR3, as DNA: TGTGCCAGCTCACCACGACAGGCTTACAATCAGCCCCAGCATTTT. As protein: CASSPRQAYNQPQHF. This sequence joins TRBV18 and TRBJ1-5; maybe TRBD1 (6 bases). This CDR3 comprises 15 residues. Germline loops: CDR1 KGHSH, CDR2 LQKENI. With 1 base removed from V and 3 bases from J, the gap between germline ends came to 10 bases.

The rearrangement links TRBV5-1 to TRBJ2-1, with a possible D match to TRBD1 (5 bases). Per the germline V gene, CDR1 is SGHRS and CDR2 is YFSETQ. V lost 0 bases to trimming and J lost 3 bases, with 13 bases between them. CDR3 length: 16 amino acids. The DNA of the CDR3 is TGCGCCAGCAGCTTGGTTCTTGACAGTGGCTACAATGAGCAGTTCTTC. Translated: CASSLVLDSGYNEQFF.

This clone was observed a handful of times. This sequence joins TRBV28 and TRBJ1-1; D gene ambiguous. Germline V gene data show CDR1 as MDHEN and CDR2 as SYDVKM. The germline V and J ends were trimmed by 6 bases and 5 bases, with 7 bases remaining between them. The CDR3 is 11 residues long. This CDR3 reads CASSSGTEAFF. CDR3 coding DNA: TGTGCCAGCAGCTCCGGGACTGAAGCTTTCTTT. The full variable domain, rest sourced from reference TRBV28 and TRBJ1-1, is DVKVTQSSRYLVKRTGEKVFLECVQDMDHENMFWYRQDPGLGLRLIYFSYDVKMKEKGDIPEGYSVSREKKERFSLILESASTNQTSMYLCASSSGTEAFFGQGTRLTVV.

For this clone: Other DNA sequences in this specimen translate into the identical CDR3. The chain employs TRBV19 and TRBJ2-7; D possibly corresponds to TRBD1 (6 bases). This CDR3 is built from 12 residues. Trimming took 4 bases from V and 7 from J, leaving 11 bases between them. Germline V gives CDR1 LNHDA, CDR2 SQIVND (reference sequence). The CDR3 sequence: CASSTQQGEQYF. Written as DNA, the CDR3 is TGTGCCAGTAGTACACAACAGGGAGAGCAGTACTTC.

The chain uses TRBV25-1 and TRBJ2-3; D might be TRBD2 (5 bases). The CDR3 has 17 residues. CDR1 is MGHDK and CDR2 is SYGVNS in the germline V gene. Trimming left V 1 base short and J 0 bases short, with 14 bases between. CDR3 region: CASSEFFGVTSTDTQYF. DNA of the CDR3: TGTGCCAGCAGTGAATTTTTCGGGGTTACTAGCACAGATACGCAGTATTTT.

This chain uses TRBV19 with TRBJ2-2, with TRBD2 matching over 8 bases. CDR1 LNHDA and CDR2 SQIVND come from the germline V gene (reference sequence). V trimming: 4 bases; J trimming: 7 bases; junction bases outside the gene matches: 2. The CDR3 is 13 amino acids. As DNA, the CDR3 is TGTGCCAGTAGTAAGAGCGGGAGCGGGGAGCTGTTTTTT. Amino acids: CASSKSGSGELFF.

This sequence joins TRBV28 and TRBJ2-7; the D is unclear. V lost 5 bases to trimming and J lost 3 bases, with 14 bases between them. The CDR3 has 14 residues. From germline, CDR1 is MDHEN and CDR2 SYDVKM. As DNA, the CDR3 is TGTGCCAGCAGTCGACCCGAGTCCTTCTACGAGCAGTACTTC. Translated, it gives CASSRPESFYEQYF.